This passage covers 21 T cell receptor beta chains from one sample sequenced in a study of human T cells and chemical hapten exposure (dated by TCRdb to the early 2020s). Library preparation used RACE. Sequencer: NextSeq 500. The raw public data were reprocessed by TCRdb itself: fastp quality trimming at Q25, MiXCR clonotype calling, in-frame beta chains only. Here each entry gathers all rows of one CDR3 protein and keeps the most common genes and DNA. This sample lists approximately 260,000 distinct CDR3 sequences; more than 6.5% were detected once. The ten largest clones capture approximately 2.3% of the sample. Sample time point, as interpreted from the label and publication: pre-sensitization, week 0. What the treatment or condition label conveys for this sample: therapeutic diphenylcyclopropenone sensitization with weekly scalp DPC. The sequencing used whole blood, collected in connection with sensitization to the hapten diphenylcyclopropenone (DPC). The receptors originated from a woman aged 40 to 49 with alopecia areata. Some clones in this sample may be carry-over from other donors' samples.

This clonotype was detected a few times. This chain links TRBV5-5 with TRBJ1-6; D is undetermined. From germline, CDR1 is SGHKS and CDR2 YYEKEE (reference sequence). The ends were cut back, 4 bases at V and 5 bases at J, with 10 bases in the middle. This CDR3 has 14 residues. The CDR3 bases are TGTGCCAGCAGCATTGTATCGGATAATTCACCCCTCCACTTT. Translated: CASSIVSDNSPLHF.

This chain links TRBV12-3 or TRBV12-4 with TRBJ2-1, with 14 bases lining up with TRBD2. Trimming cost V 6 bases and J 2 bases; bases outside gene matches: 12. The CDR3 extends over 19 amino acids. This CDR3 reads CASSSRTSGRPGTYNEQFF. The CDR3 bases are TGTGCCAGCAGCTCTCGGACTAGCGGGAGGCCCGGAACCTACAATGAGCAGTTCTTC.

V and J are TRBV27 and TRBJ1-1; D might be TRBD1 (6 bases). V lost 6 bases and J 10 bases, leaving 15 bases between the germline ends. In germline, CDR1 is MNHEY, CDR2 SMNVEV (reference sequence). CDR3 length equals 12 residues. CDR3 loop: CASSTRGKGAFF. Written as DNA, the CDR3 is TGTGCCAGCAGCACGAGGGGGAAAGGAGCTTTCTTT.

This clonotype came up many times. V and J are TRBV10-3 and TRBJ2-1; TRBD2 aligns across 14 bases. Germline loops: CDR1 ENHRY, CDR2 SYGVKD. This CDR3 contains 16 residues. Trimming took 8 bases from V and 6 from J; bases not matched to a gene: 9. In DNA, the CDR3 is TGTGCCATCGCCGCCGGGACTAGCGGGAGTGGCAATGAGCAGTTCTTC. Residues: CAIAAGTSGSGNEQFF.

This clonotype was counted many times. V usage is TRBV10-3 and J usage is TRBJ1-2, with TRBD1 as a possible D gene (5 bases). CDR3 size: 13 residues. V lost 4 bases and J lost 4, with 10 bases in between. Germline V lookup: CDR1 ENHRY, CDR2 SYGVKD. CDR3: CAISVSGTYGYTF. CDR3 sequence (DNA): TGTGCCATCAGTGTATCCGGGACCTATGGCTACACCTTC.

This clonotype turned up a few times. The chain's CDR3 is CASREPMEEKLFF. The CDR3 DNA is TGTGCCAGCAGAGAACCAATGGAGGAAAAACTGTTTTTT. The chain carries TRBV12-3 or TRBV12-4 and TRBJ1-4, with D unresolved. The length of the CDR3 is 13 residues. Trimming shortened V by 6 bases and J by 8 bases, and 13 bases separated the two germline ends.

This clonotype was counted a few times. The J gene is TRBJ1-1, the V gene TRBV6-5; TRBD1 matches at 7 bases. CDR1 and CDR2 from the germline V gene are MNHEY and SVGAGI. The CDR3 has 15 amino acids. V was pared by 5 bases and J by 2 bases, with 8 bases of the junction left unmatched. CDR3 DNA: TGTGCCAGCAGTACATCGGGACAGCTTAACACTGAAGCTTTCTTT. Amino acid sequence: CASSTSGQLNTEAFF.

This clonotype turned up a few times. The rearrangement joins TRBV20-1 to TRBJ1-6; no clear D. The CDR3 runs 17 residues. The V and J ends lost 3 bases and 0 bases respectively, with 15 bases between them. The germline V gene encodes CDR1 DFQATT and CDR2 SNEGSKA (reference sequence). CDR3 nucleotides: TGCAGTGCTAGGGTGGCGGACCGGAGCTCCTATAATTCACCCCTCCACTTT. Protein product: CSARVADRSSYNSPLHF.

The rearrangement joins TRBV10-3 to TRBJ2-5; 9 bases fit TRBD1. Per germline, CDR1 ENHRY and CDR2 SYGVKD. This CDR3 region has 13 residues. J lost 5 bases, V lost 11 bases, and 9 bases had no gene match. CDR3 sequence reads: CAASGTGSETQYF. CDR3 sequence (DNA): TGTGCCGCATCAGGGACAGGGTCGGAGACCCAGTACTTC.

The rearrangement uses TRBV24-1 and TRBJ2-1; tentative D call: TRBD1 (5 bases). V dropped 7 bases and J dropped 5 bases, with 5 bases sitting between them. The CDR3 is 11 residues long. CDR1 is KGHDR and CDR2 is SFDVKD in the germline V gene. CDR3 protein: CATRGDNEQFF. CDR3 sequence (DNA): TGTGCCACCAGAGGGGACAATGAGCAGTTCTTC.

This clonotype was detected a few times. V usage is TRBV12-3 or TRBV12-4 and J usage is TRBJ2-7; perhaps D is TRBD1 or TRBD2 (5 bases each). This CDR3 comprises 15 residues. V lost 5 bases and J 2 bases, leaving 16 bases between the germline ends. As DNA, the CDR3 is TGTGCCAGCAGTCGAACAGAGGGGAAAACCTACGAGCAGTACTTC. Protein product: CASSRTEGKTYEQYF.

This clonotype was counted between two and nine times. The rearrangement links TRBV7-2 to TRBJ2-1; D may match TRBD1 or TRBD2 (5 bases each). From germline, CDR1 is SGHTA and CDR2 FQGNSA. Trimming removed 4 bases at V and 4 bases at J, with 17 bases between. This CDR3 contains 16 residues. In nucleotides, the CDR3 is TGTGCCAGCAGCTCACCGCCGGGACGGACATACAATGAGCAGTTCTTC. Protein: CASSSPPGRTYNEQFF. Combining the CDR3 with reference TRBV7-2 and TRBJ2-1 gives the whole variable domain GAGVSQSPSNKVTEKGKDVELRCDPISGHTALYWYRQSLGQGLEFLIYFQGNSAPDKSGLPSDRFSAERTGGSVSTLTIQRTQQEDSAVYLCASSSPPGRTYNEQFFGPGTRLTVL.

CDR3 residues: CASSYSISGANYGYTF. The CDR3 DNA is TGTGCCAGCAGTTACTCGATCTCAGGGGCCAACTATGGCTACACCTTC. V usage is TRBV6-5 and J usage is TRBJ1-2, with D perhaps matching TRBD1 (6 bases). There are 16 residues in the CDR3. The V and J ends lost 0 bases and 2 bases respectively, with 13 bases between them. Germline-derived CDR1 and CDR2 are MNHEY and SVGAGI.

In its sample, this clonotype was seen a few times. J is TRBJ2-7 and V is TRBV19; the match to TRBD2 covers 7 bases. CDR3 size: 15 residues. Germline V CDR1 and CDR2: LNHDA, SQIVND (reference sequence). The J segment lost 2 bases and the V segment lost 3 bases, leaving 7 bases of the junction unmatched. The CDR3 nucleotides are TGTGCCAGTAGTATTAGTTCTAGCGGACCCTACGAGCAGTACTTC. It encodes CASSISSSGPYEQYF.

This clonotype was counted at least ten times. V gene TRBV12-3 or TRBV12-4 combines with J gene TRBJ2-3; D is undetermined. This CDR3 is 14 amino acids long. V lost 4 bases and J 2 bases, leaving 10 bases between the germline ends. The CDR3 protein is CASSWLKPTDTQYF. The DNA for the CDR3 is TGTGCCAGCAGTTGGTTGAAGCCCACAGATACGCAGTATTTT.

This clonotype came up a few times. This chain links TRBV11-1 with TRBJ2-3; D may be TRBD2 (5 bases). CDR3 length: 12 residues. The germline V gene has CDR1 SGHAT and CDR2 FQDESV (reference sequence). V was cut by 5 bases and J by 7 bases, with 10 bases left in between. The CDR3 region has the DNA TGTGCCAGCAGCCAAACTAGACATACGCAGTATTTT. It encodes CASSQTRHTQYF.

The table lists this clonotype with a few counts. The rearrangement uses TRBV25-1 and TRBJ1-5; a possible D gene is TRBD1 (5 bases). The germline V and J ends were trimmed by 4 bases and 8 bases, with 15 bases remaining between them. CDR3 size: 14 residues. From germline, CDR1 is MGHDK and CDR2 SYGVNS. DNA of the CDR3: TGTGCCAGCAGTGGACGACAGAGGGGTGAGCCCCAGCATTTT. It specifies CASSGRQRGEPQHF.

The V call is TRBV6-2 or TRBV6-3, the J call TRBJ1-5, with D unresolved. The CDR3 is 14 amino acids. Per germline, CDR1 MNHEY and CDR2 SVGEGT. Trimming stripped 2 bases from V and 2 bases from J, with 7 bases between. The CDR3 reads CASSYRQGNQPQHF. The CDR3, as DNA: TGTGCCAGCAGTTACCGGCAGGGCAATCAGCCCCAGCATTTT.

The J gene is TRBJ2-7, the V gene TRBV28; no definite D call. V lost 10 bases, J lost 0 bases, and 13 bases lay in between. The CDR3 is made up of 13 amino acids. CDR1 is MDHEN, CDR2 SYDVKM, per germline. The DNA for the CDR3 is TGTGCCAACCCCGACCTGAACTCCTACGAGCAGTACTTC. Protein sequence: CANPDLNSYEQYF.

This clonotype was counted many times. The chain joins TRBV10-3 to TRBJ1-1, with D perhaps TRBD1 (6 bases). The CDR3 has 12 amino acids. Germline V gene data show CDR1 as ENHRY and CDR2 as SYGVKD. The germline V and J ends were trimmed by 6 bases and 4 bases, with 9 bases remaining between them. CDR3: CAISTGSTEAFF. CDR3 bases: TGTGCCATCAGCACAGGGAGCACTGAAGCTTTCTTT.

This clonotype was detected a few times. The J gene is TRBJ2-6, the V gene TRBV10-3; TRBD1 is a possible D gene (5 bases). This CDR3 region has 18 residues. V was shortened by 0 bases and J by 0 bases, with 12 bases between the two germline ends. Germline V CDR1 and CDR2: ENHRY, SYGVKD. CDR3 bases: TGTGCCATCAGTGAGTCGGGGCAGGGTAGCTCTGGGGCCAACGTCCTGACTTTC. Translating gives CAISESGQGSSGANVLTF.